The following is a T cell receptor beta chain sequence with its context. This specimen belongs to a study of TIL therapy for anti-PD-1-resistant metastatic lung cancer. In the study overall: Tumors had a median PD-L1 proportion score of less than 6.5%. A few tumors were EGFR-mutant and two were ALK-rearranged. Tumors carried a median roughly 1.6 non-synonymous mutations per megabase.

CDR3 length equals 15 residues. Germline lookup yields CDR1 SGHRS and CDR2 YFSETQ. V shed 4 bases and J shed 1 base, with 14 bases lying between them. As for time point: pre-treatment sample, taken before nivolumab and TIL therapy. Pleural nodules or supraclavicular lymph nodes made up most of the excised metastases sampled. This was the immunoSEQ v3 assay. TCRdb's table, derived via immunoSEQ multiplex PCR, lists solely in-frame clones and lacks some. Here the sample spans approximately 12,000 clones, less than 75% being singletons. Material: tumor tissue, obtained at baseline. The rearrangement uses TRBV5-1 and TRBJ1-1, with D possibly TRBD1 on 6 matching bases. This clonotype was obtained from a person aged 25 to 85 with non-small cell lung cancer. CDR3 nucleotides: TGCGCCAGCAGCGAAAGGACAGCTTCGAACACTGAAGCTTTCTTT. It encodes CASSERTASNTEAFF. Full variable domain (outside the CDR3, taken from reference TRBV5-1 and TRBJ1-1): KAGVTQTPRYLIKTRGQQVTLSCSPISGHRSVSWYQQTPGQGLQFLFEYFSETQRNKGNFPGRFSGRQFSNSRSEMNVSTLELGDSALYLCASSERTASNTEAFFGQGTRLTVV.